This T cell receptor beta chain was sequenced during a study of T cells in Graves' hyperthyroidism and ophthalmopathy (dated by TCRdb to between 2019 and 2020). In the study overall: Peripheral blood samples were taken at initial diagnosis, before any treatment was given. Following sampling, methimazole starting at 30 mg daily was given to hyperthyroidism patients, and high-dose intravenous methylprednisolone was given to ophthalmopathy patients. For training and testing, the 80 to 100 patients in the discovery cohort were randomly divided in a 7:3 ratio. Prospective prediction of ophthalmopathy was tested in an independent validation cohort consisting of 18 hyperthyroidism patients and more than 15 patients who later progressed to ophthalmopathy. According to the paper, TCR Vbeta CDR3 sequencing was carried out on 135 peripheral blood samples, which came from under 50 ophthalmopathy, 75 or so hyperthyroidism and roughly 17 progressor patients. The study also compared thyroid tissue and blood T-cell repertoires from roughly six Graves' hyperthyroidism patients. To identify TCR V-J signatures that set the groups apart, the researchers used a discovery cohort of 100 patients, made up of around 40 with Graves' ophthalmopathy and some 60 with stable Graves' hyperthyroidism.

Cut back by 6 bases and 6 bases, the V and J ends lie 20 bases apart. Looking up the germline V gene yields CDR1 MNHEY and CDR2 SVGEGT. Measured from the cysteine to the phenylalanine, the CDR3 is 15 residues long. Here the CDR3 DNA is all that survives: 45 bases in frame from base 1. Many counts were recorded for this clonotype. Its specific antigen is unknown. No base-level quality is on record; no much larger clone is a single base apart. What the study reported, not specific to this receptor: Most expanded thyroid clonotypes (frequency above 0.001) were also detected in blood, suggesting blood repertoires may reflect thyroid immune responses. No statistical method was used to fix the sample size in advance, and group allocation was not hidden from the investigators. A model built on a 13 V-J signature distinguished ophthalmopathy from stable hyperthyroidism, reaching over 85% sensitivity and about 81% specificity in cross-validation and 80%/75% in testing. During validation, the model predicted progression to ophthalmopathy a median of approximately 6 months ahead of onset, with around 65% sensitivity and 72% to 80% specificity.

The TCR beta CDR3 regions were amplified from RNA transcripts. The TCR CDR3 was subjected to a first round of RT-PCR using the HTBI primer set and the Qiagen OneStep RT-PCR kit. A second multiplex PCR round built the libraries, followed by size selection and purification. Sequencing of the libraries was done on an Illumina HiSeq2000 using paired-end 100 bp reads. Concerning the study's data processing: SOAPnuke was used to process the raw data, with reads discarded if the reads contained adapters or uncalled bases, had a mean Phred below 15, or lacked an exact constant-primer or identifier match. High-quality paired reads were merged with COPE v1.2.5, and unique nucleotide sequences were defined as clonotypes. MiTCR v1.1 was used to align the clonotypes against IMGT TRBV, TRBD and TRBJ reference segments. Only V-J combinations with frequency above 0.0001, covering approximately 99% of repertoires, were analysed. A TCS score was defined as the ratio between F50 (clonal expansion) and ExV (chaos), using BLOSUM62-based TCRdist between CDR3 peptides within each V-J. Welch's t-statistics and random forest reduced roughly 540 V-J features to roughly 13, which were used in a naive Bayes classifier (R e1071). TCRdb reprocessed the public reads (quality trimming at Q25 with fastp, clone calling with MiXCR) and kept in-frame beta chains. Under each unique CDR3 protein, matching rows form one entry showing the most common genes and DNA. The V and J calls were determined by TCRdb, not by the authors. The sample table contains around 400,000 distinct CDR3 sequences; only one count was recorded for about 13% of them. 9.2% of the sample rests with the top ten.

Graves' hyperthyroidism was defined as stable when no progression to ophthalmopathy occurred over 18 months of follow-up. Hyperthyroidism patients were newly diagnosed, had a disease duration of under 2 months, and were aged 18 to 65 years. The study excluded patients with uncontrolled infections, other autoimmune diseases, pregnancy or lactation. Clinical symptoms, serum thyroxine and TRAb, thyroid ultrasound, and orbital computed tomography formed the basis for the diagnoses. Ficoll-Paque density gradient centrifugation was used to isolate PBMCs from about 10 ml of fresh peripheral blood. Total RNA was extracted with Trizol reagent, and quality was checked on an Agilent 2100 Bioanalyzer.

Recombination connected TRBV6-2 or TRBV6-3 to TRBJ1-2; matching of 6 bases hints at TRBD1 as the D gene. Sequences were obtained from blood. The receptor was derived from a woman under 30 with Graves' hyperthyroidism. The nucleotides are TGTGCCAGCAGGATTACAGGGTCCTTTGGCGATGGCTACACCTTC. Its protein product is CASRITGSFGDGYTF.